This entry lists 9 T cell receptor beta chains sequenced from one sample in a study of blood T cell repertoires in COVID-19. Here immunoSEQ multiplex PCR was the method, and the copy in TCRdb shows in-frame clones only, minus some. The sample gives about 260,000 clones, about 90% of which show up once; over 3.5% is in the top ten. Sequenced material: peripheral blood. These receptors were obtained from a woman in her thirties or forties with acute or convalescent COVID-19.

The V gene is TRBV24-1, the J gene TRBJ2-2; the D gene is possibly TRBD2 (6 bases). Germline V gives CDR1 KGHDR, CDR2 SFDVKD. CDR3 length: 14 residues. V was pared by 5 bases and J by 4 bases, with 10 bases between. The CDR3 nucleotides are TGTGCCACCAGTGTTAGCGGACCCACCGGGGAGCTGTTTTTT. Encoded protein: CATSVSGPTGELFF.

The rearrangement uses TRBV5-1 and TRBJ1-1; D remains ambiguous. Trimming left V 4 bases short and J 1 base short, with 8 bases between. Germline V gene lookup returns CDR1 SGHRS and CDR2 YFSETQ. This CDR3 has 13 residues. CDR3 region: CASSMDGNTEAFF. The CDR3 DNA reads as TGCGCCAGCAGCATGGACGGGAACACTGAAGCTTTCTTT.

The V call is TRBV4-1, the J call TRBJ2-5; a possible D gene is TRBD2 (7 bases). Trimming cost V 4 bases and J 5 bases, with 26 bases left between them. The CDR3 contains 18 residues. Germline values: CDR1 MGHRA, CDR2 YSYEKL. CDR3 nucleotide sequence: TGCGCCAGCAGCCGCAAAAGTGGGGGAGGGGGAGGCGGCGAGACCCAGTACTTC. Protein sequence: CASSRKSGGGGGGETQYF.

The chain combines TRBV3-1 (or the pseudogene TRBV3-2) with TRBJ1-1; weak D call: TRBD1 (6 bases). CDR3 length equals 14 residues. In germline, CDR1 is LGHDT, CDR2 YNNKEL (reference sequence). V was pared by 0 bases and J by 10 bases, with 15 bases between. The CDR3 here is CASSQDHSGARAFF. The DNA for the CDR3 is TGTGCCAGCAGCCAAGATCACTCAGGGGCGAGAGCTTTCTTT.

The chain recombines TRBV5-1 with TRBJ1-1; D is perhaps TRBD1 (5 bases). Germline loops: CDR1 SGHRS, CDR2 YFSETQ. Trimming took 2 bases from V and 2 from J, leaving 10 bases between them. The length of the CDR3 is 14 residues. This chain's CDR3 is CASSFSQGNTEAFF. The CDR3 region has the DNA TGCGCCAGCAGCTTCTCCCAGGGAAACACTGAAGCTTTCTTT.

As DNA, the CDR3 is TGTGCCAGCAGTTACCCGGGAGTAAGGGAAGCTTTCTTT. It yields the protein CASSYPGVREAFF. This rearrangement joins TRBV6-5 to TRBJ1-1; no clear D. This CDR3 contains 13 residues. Germline V gene sequence: CDR1 MNHEY, CDR2 SVGAGI. Trimming pared 2 bases from V and 8 bases from J, leaving 12 bases between.

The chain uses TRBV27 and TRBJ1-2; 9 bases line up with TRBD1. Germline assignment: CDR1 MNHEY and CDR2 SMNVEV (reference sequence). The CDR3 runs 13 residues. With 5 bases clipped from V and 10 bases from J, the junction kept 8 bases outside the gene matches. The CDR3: CASSMGQGLVYTF. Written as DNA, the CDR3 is TGTGCCAGCAGTATGGGACAGGGCTTGGTCTACACCTTC.

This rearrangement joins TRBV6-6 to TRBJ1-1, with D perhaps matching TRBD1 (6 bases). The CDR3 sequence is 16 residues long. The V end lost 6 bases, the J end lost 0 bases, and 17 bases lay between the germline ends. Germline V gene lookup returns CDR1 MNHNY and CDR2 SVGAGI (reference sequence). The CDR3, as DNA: TGTGCCAGCAGCTCCGGGACACATTCTATGAACACTGAAGCTTTCTTT. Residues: CASSSGTHSMNTEAFF.

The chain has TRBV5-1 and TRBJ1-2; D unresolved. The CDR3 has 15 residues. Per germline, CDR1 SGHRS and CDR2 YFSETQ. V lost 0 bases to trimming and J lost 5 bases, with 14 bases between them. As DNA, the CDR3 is TGCGCCAGCAGCTTGGGCCGGGAGTCCGTTTATGGCTACACCTTC. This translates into CASSLGRESVYGYTF.